These 9 T cell receptor beta chains came from one sample sequenced in a study of blood T cell repertoires in COVID-19 (dated by TCRdb to the early 2020s). The method was the immunoSEQ multiplex PCR assay. In TCRdb, the immuneACCESS table is reduced to in-frame sequences with V and J assigned. These tables do not hold every clone; where another copy was compared, an unresolved V gene accounts for under half, and the others remain unexplained. Across this sample there are 100,000 to 150,000 clones, with around nine tenths seen only once. Jointly, the top ten make up around 2.3% of the sample. The specimen sequenced was PBMCs or T cells enriched from blood (not recorded which). The origin of the receptors is a woman aged 50 to 60 who had recovered from COVID-19.

The V call is TRBV19, the J call TRBJ1-5, with D perhaps matching TRBD1 (6 bases). The germline V and J ends were trimmed by 6 bases and 2 bases, with 14 bases remaining between them. This CDR3 is 15 amino acids long. Looked up from germline, CDR1 is LNHDA and CDR2 is SQIVND (reference sequence). In DNA, the CDR3 is TGTGCCAGTAGCCCACTATCAGGGGGCAATCAGCCCCAGCATTTT. Its translation is CASSPLSGGNQPQHF.

CDR3 residues: CASSATGNEQYF. The CDR3 region has the DNA TGTGCCAGCAGCGCGACAGGGAACGAGCAGTACTTC. This rearrangement joins TRBV2 to TRBJ2-7; 7 positions match TRBD1. This CDR3 is built from 12 residues. Germline assignment: CDR1 SNHLY and CDR2 FYNNEI. J lost 5 bases, V lost 6 bases, and 4 bases had no gene match.

As regards this clone: A junction boundary mismatches the germline segment, possibly from a read error. This chain links TRBV7-9 with TRBJ1-2; D unresolved. Germline assignment: CDR1 SEHNR and CDR2 FQNEAQ (reference sequence). The CDR3 runs to 14 residues. The CDR3 here is CASSHQDTVYGWSF. DNA for the CDR3: TGTGCCAGCAGCCACCAGGATACCGTCTATGGCTGGTCCTTC. Supplemented by reference TRBV7-9 and TRBJ1-2, the full variable domain reads DTGVSQNPRHKITKRGQNVTFRCDPISEHNRLYWYRQTLGQGPEFLTYFQNEAQLEKSRLLSDRFSAERPKGSFSTLEIQRTEQGDSAMYLCASSHQDTVYGWSFGSGTRLTVV.

The chain uses TRBV11-3 and TRBJ1-1; 11 bases match TRBD1. The trim removed 3 bases at V and 5 bases at J, leaving 5 bases unmatched. The CDR3 is 15 amino acids. Germline V gene lookup returns CDR1 SGHNT and CDR2 YENEEA. The CDR3 sequence: CASSLWTGGGTEAFF. Here the CDR3 DNA reads TGTGCCAGCAGCTTGTGGACAGGGGGCGGAACTGAAGCTTTCTTT.

V and J are TRBV7-6 and TRBJ2-3; 16 nucleotides match TRBD2. The CDR3 spans 19 residues. CDR1 is SGHVS, CDR2 FNYEAQ, per germline. Trimming cost V 0 bases and J 3 bases; bases outside gene matches: 6. In DNA, the CDR3 is TGTGCCAGCAGCTTAGCCGGGACTAGCGGGGGGGCCGTAACAGATACGCAGTATTTT. Translation gives CASSLAGTSGGAVTDTQYF.

The rearrangement links TRBV19 to TRBJ1-4, with D unclear. Germline CDR1 is LNHDA and CDR2 is SQIVND (reference sequence). Trimming pared 0 bases from V and 4 bases from J, leaving 12 bases between. The CDR3 covers 16 residues. CDR3 in DNA: TGTGCCAGTAGTATAGATCTTGTGTCGGTTAATGAAAAACTGTTTTTT. It specifies CASSIDLVSVNEKLFF.

This clone turned up a few times. V is TRBV7-9 and J is TRBJ2-7; TRBD1 agrees at 10 bases. This CDR3 region has 15 residues. Per the germline V gene, CDR1 is SEHNR and CDR2 is FQNEAQ (reference sequence). V was clipped by 4 bases and J by 3 bases; unmatched bases: 6. The DNA of the CDR3 is TGTGCCAGCAGCTCCCGGGACAGGGGCATCTACGAGCAGTACTTC. This encodes CASSSRDRGIYEQYF.

The gene calls are TRBV5-1 and TRBJ2-3, with 11 bases that match TRBD2. The CDR3 consists of 17 residues. V shed 0 bases, J shed 1 base, and the junction held 4 bases outside the gene matches. CDR1 and CDR2 from the germline V gene are SGHRS and YFSETQ. The CDR3 DNA is TGCGCCAGCAGCTTGGCCCCACTAGCGGGGGGCACAGATACGCAGTATTTT. Amino acids: CASSLAPLAGGTDTQYF.

This clone was counted a single time. This chain connects TRBV5-1 to TRBJ2-2, with TRBD2 as a possible D gene (5 bases). V dropped 0 bases and J dropped 6 bases, with 9 bases sitting between them. CDR1 and CDR2 (germline): SGHRS, YFSETQ. The CDR3 covers 14 residues. CDR3: CASSLGRASGELFF. Here the CDR3 DNA reads TGCGCCAGCAGCTTGGGGCGGGCCTCCGGGGAGCTGTTTTTT.